This is a list of T cell receptor beta chains from one sample in a study of tumor and adjacent non-tumor tissue in lung cancer. MiXCR, applied by TCRdb to the multiplex PCR reads, yields one record per CDR3 protein. Altogether roughly 43,000 distinct CDR3 sequences are present, roughly 60% being singletons, with the ten largest covering about 48%. Input material: distant non-tumor lung tissue. The receptor source for this set is a man aged 45-60 years with non-small cell lung cancer. Each CDR3 is given with its conserved first and last residue. D genes are given only for firm matches. Only part of the rows carry a size: once, few, many, or a class if the clone is expanded.

J gene: TRBJ2-7
D gene: TRBD1
V gene: TRBV6-6
CDR3 length: 14
clone size: many
CDR3 DNA: TGTGCCAGCACCAAAGGACAGGGGGCCGACGAGCAGTACTTC
CDR3 protein: CASTKGQGADEQYF

J gene: TRBJ2-3
D gene: NA
V gene: TRBV28
CDR3 length: 16
clone size: many
CDR3 DNA: TGTGCCAGCAGTTTCAGCGCGGACTCCCACTCAGATACGCAGTATTTT
CDR3 protein: CASSFSADSHSDTQYF

J gene: TRBJ1-1
D gene: NA
V gene: TRBV5-1
CDR3 length: 14
clone size: NA
CDR3 DNA: TGCGCCAGTAGCTTGGCCGGGGGGTCCACTGAAACTTTCTTT
CDR3 protein: CASSLAGGSTETFF

J gene: TRBJ2-5
D gene: NA
V gene: TRBV11-2
CDR3 length: 16
clone size: NA
CDR3 DNA: TGTGCCAGCAGATCCCGGGACTCGGCCCACCAAGAGACCCAGTACTTC
CDR3 protein: CASRSRDSAHQETQYF

J gene: TRBJ1-6
D gene: TRBD1
V gene: TRBV6-6
CDR3 length: 14
clone size: NA
CDR3 DNA: TGTGCCAGCAGTGGCGGACAGGGTTATTCACACCTCCACTTC
CDR3 protein: CASSGGQGYSHLHF

J gene: TRBJ2-7
D gene: NA
V gene: TRBV28
CDR3 length: 14
clone size: many
CDR3 DNA: TGTGCCAGCAGTTTAATCCAGCGCTCCTACGAGCAGTACTTC
CDR3 protein: CASSLIQRSYEQYF

J gene: TRBJ2-1
D gene: TRBD2
V gene: TRBV12-5
CDR3 length: 14
clone size: few
CDR3 DNA: TGTGCTAGTGGAACTAGCGGGAGGGCCAGTGGGCAGTTCTTC
CDR3 protein: CASGTSGRASGQFF

J gene: TRBJ2-6
D gene: NA
V gene: TRBV30
CDR3 length: 16
clone size: NA
CDR3 DNA: TGTGCCTGGTCCACCCCTAACGTCTCTGGGGCCAACGTCCTGACTTTC
CDR3 protein: CAWSTPNVSGANVLTF

J gene: TRBJ2-1
D gene: TRBD1
V gene: TRBV28
CDR3 length: 13
clone size: NA
CDR3 DNA: TGTACCAGCATGCCAGACAGGGACAATGAGCAGTTCTTC
CDR3 protein: CTSMPDRDNEQFF

J gene: TRBJ2-2
D gene: NA
V gene: TRBV11-2
CDR3 length: 15
clone size: NA
CDR3 DNA: TGTGCCAGCTGCTCACTTCGGGGGCAGCCCGGGGAGCTGTTTTTT
CDR3 protein: CASCSLRGQPGELFF

J gene: TRBJ2-7
D gene: NA
V gene: TRBV5-4
CDR3 length: 14
clone size: NA
CDR3 DNA: TGTGTCAGCAGCTCTGGGGAGGTCGCGTACGAGCAGTACTTC
CDR3 protein: CVSSSGEVAYEQYF

J gene: TRBJ2-3
D gene: TRBD2
V gene: TRBV7-8
CDR3 length: 19
clone size: once
CDR3 DNA: TGTGCCAGCAGCTTAGTTCCTAGCGGCCCAATATACCACACAGATACGCAGTATTTT
CDR3 protein: CASSLVPSGPIYHTDTQYF

J gene: TRBJ1-3
D gene: NA
V gene: TRBV29-1
CDR3 length: 16
clone size: many
CDR3 DNA: TGCAGCGTTGAAGGCCCGGGACGGGCGTCTGGAAACACCATATATTTT
CDR3 protein: CSVEGPGRASGNTIYF

J gene: TRBJ1-6
D gene: NA
V gene: TRBV6-5
CDR3 length: 15
clone size: NA
CDR3 DNA: TGTGCCAGCAGAGAGACGACAGGTGATGATTCATCCCTCCACTTT
CDR3 protein: CASRETTGDDSSLHF

J gene: TRBJ2-3
D gene: TRBD2
V gene: TRBV29-1
CDR3 length: 19
clone size: NA
CDR3 DNA: TGCAGCGTGAGGGGGGTTGGGACTAGCGGGATTGCAGCCAGAGATACGCAGTATTTT
CDR3 protein: CSVRGVGTSGIAARDTQYF

J gene: TRBJ2-1
D gene: NA
V gene: TRBV6-2/TRBV6-3
CDR3 length: 15
clone size: NA
CDR3 DNA: TGTGCCAGCAGAAACATGGGGGCCCCCTACGATGAGCAGTTCTTC
CDR3 protein: CASRNMGAPYDEQFF

J gene: TRBJ2-1
D gene: NA
V gene: TRBV6-2/TRBV6-3
CDR3 length: 15
clone size: NA
CDR3 DNA: TGTGCCAGCAGTTACCGACTCGCTACCCACAATGAGCAGTTCTTC
CDR3 protein: CASSYRLATHNEQFF

J gene: TRBJ1-1
D gene: NA
V gene: TRBV24-1
CDR3 length: 13
clone size: few
CDR3 DNA: TGTGCCACCACGAACCAACAGAACACTGAAGCTTTCTTT
CDR3 protein: CATTNQQNTEAFF

J gene: TRBJ2-3
D gene: NA
V gene: TRBV10-1
CDR3 length: 13
clone size: NA
CDR3 DNA: TGCGCTAGCAGTTTATCGGAGAATCAGCCCCAGTATTTT
CDR3 protein: CASSLSENQPQYF

J gene: TRBJ1-5
D gene: TRBD1
V gene: TRBV6-6
CDR3 length: 16
clone size: NA
CDR3 DNA: TGTGCCAGCAGGCAAAGTGGAGAGGGGGCCATTCAGCCCCAGCATTTT
CDR3 protein: CASRQSGEGAIQPQHF

J gene: TRBJ2-6
D gene: TRBD2
V gene: TRBV6-5
CDR3 length: 19
clone size: NA
CDR3 DNA: TGTGCCAGCAGTTACTACCTCTCTAGCGGGAGGTCCGGGGACAACGTCCTGACTTTC
CDR3 protein: CASSYYLSSGRSGDNVLTF

J gene: TRBJ1-1
D gene: TRBD1
V gene: TRBV11-1
CDR3 length: 13
clone size: NA
CDR3 DNA: TGTGCCAAGAGCCCTGGGACAGGGGATGAAGCTTTCTTT
CDR3 protein: CAKSPGTGDEAFF

J gene: TRBJ2-7
D gene: TRBD1
V gene: TRBV11-1
CDR3 length: 15
clone size: once
CDR3 DNA: TGTGTCGGCAGTCAGGACAGGGGCTTCCCCTACGAGCAGTATTTC
CDR3 protein: CVGSQDRGFPYEQYF

J gene: TRBJ1-1
D gene: NA
V gene: TRBV24-1
CDR3 length: 14
clone size: NA
CDR3 DNA: TGTGCCACCAGTGAGGGAGAAGCGAACACTGAAGCTTTCTTT
CDR3 protein: CATSEGEANTEAFF

J gene: TRBJ2-2
D gene: NA
V gene: TRBV10-1
CDR3 length: 14
clone size: NA
CDR3 DNA: TGCGCCAGCAGTGTAGGAGTGAACACCGGGGAGTTGGTTTTT
CDR3 protein: CASSVGVNTGELVF

J gene: TRBJ2-2
D gene: TRBD1
V gene: TRBV5-6
CDR3 length: 16
clone size: NA
CDR3 DNA: TGTGCCATCAGCTCGTATCAGGGACAGGGGACCGGGGAGCTGTTGTTT
CDR3 protein: CAISSYQGQGTGELLF

J gene: TRBJ1-2
D gene: NA
V gene: TRBV4-1
CDR3 length: 14
clone size: NA
CDR3 DNA: TGCGTCTGCAGCCAAGTTTCACCGTACTATGGCTATACCTTC
CDR3 protein: CVCSQVSPYYGYTF

J gene: TRBJ2-1
D gene: NA
V gene: TRBV6-2/TRBV6-3
CDR3 length: 13
clone size: NA
CDR3 DNA: TGTGCCTGCAGAGGGGGGCCCGGAAATGAGCAGTTCTTC
CDR3 protein: CACRGGPGNEQFF

J gene: TRBJ2-3
D gene: TRBD2
V gene: TRBV29-1
CDR3 length: 14
clone size: many
CDR3 DNA: TGCAGCGTGGCACTAGCGGGAGGGACAGATACGCAGTATTTT
CDR3 protein: CSVALAGGTDTQYF